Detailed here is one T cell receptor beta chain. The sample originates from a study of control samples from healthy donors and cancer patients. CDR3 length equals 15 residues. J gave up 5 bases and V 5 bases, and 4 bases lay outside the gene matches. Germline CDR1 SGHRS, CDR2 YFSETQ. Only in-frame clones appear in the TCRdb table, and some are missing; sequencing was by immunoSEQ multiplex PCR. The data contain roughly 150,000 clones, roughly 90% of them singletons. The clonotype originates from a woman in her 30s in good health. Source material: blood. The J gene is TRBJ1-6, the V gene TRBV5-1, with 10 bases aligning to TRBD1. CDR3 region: CASRRQGADNSPLHF. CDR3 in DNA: TGCGCCAGCAGGAGACAGGGGGCAGATAATTCACCCCTCCACTTT.